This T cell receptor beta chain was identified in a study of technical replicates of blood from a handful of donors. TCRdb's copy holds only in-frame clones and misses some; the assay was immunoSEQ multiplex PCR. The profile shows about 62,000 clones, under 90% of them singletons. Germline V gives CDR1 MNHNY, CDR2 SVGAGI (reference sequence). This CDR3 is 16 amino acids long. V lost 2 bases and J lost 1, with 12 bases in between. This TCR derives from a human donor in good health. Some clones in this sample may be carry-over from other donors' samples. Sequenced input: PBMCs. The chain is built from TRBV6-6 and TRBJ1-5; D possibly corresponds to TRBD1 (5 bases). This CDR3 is CASSYGGTGSNQPQHF. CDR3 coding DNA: TGTGCCAGCAGTTACGGTGGGACTGGCAGCAATCAGCCCCAGCATTTT.